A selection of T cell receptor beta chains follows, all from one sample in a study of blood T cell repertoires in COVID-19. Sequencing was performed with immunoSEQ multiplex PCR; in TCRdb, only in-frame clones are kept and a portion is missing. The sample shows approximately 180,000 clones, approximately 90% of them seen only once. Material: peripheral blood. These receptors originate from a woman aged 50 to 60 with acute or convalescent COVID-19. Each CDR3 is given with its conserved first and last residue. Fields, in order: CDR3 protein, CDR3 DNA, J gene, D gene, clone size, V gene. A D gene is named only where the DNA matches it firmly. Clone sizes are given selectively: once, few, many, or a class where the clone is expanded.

CDR3: CASSTPDRAETQYF
DNA: TGTGCCAGCAGCACACCCGACAGGGCAGAGACCCAGTACTTC
J: TRBJ2-5
D: TRBD1
size: .
V: TRBV5-4

CDR3: CASSQELNRDRITEQYF
DNA: TGTGCCAGCAGCCAAGAACTGAACCGGGACAGAATCACCGAGCAGTACTTC
J: TRBJ2-7
D: TRBD1
size: .
V: TRBV14

CDR3: CASSHVDGGVSGNTIYF
DNA: TGTGCCAGCAGCCACGTCGACGGGGGGGTCTCTGGAAACACCATATATTTT
J: TRBJ1-3
D: .
size: .
V: TRBV4-2

CDR3: CASSLLGRREDTF
DNA: TGTGCCAGCAGTTTATTAGGACGGAGGGAGGACACCTTC
J: TRBJ1-2
D: .
size: once
V: TRBV28

CDR3: CASSPGQGINQPQHF
DNA: TGTGCCAGCTCACCGGGACAGGGGATTAATCAGCCCCAGCATTTT
J: TRBJ1-5
D: TRBD1
size: .
V: TRBV18

CDR3: CASRPSPGILYGYTF
DNA: TGTGCCAGCAGACCATCCCCGGGGATTTTATATGGCTACACCTTC
J: TRBJ1-2
D: .
size: .
V: TRBV27

CDR3: CASSLVFGVATF
DNA: TGTGCCAGCAGCTTAGTTTTCGGGGTAGCGACCTTC
J: TRBJ1-2
D: .
size: .
V: TRBV7-2

CDR3: CASSYSITGGSYTF
DNA: TGTGCCAGCAGTTACTCCATCACAGGGGGCAGTTACACCTTC
J: TRBJ1-2
D: TRBD1
size: once
V: TRBV6-5

CDR3: CASTIPGDRANQPQHF
DNA: TGTGCCAGTACCATCCCCGGGGACAGAGCGAATCAGCCCCAGCATTTT
J: TRBJ1-5
D: TRBD1
size: .
V: TRBV19

CDR3: CASSFQGKQPQHF
DNA: TGTGCCAGCAGCTTCCAGGGTAAGCAGCCCCAGCATTTT
J: TRBJ1-5
D: .
size: .
V: TRBV2

CDR3: CASSGGTSRGNTEAFF
DNA: TGTGCCAGCAGCGGAGGGACGAGCAGGGGGAACACTGAAGCTTTCTTT
J: TRBJ1-1
D: .
size: .
V: TRBV9

CDR3: CASSPRRNTEAFF
DNA: TGTGCCAGCAGTCCGCGGAGGAACACTGAAGCTTTCTTT
J: TRBJ1-1
D: .
size: .
V: TRBV12-3/TRBV12-4

CDR3: CASSLQRLAEQYF
DNA: TGTGCCAGCAGTCTTCAGCGACTAGCCGAGCAGTACTTC
J: TRBJ2-7
D: TRBD2
size: .
V: TRBV12-3/TRBV12-4

CDR3: CASSLEGGGNQPQHF
DNA: TGTGCCAGCAGCTTGGAGGGGGGGGGCAATCAGCCCCAGCATTTT
J: TRBJ1-5
D: .
size: once
V: TRBV5-5

CDR3: CASSLQGGTQYF
DNA: TGTGCCAGCAGCTTGCAGGGAGGGACCCAGTACTTC
J: TRBJ2-5
D: .
size: .
V: TRBV5-4

CDR3: CATSDLPGRANYGYTF
DNA: TGTGCCACCAGTGATTTGCCGGGAAGAGCTAACTATGGCTACACCTTC
J: TRBJ1-2
D: .
size: .
V: TRBV24-1

CDR3: CASTPWKGRIETQYF
DNA: TGTGCCAGCACCCCTTGGAAGGGGAGGATAGAGACCCAGTACTTC
J: TRBJ2-5
D: .
size: few
V: TRBV7-2

CDR3: CASSESGGAYNEQFF
DNA: TGTGCCAGCAGCGAAAGCGGGGGGGCTTACAATGAGCAGTTCTTC
J: TRBJ2-1
D: TRBD2
size: .
V: TRBV9

CDR3: CASSTLRLAGGITDTQYF
DNA: TGTGCCAGCAGCACACTTCGACTAGCGGGGGGAATCACAGATACGCAGTATTTT
J: TRBJ2-3
D: TRBD2
size: .
V: TRBV7-2

CDR3: CASSPPGQITDTQYF
DNA: TGTGCCAGCTCACCACCGGGACAGATCACAGATACGCAGTATTTT
J: TRBJ2-3
D: TRBD1
size: .
V: TRBV18

CDR3: CASGEQGKAFF
DNA: TGTGCTAGTGGTGAACAGGGGAAAGCTTTCTTT
J: TRBJ1-1
D: TRBD1
size: .
V: TRBV12-5

CDR3: CAWVEETGAGNTIYF
DNA: TGTGCCTGGGTAGAGGAGACAGGGGCCGGAAACACCATATATTTT
J: TRBJ1-3
D: TRBD1
size: .
V: TRBV30

CDR3: CASSLVPGDTQYF
DNA: TGCGCCAGCAGCTTGGTCCCCGGAGATACGCAGTATTTT
J: TRBJ2-3
D: .
size: .
V: TRBV5-1

CDR3: CATVRRNEQFF
DNA: TGTGCCACGGTCCGGAGGAATGAGCAGTTCTTC
J: TRBJ2-1
D: .
size: once
V: TRBV6-5

CDR3: CASSSVMGQTNNEQFF
DNA: TGTGCCAGCAGCTCTGTAATGGGACAAACAAACAATGAGCAGTTCTTC
J: TRBJ2-1
D: .
size: .
V: TRBV7-9

CDR3: CASSPSRGDTGELFF
DNA: TGTGCCAGCAGCCCATCGCGGGGAGACACCGGGGAGCTGTTTTTT
J: TRBJ2-2
D: .
size: .
V: TRBV7-7

CDR3: CASTGQGAQETQYF
DNA: TGCGCCAGCACAGGACAGGGGGCCCAAGAGACCCAGTACTTC
J: TRBJ2-5
D: TRBD1
size: .
V: TRBV10-2